The rows below give T cell receptor beta chains drawn from one sample of a study of CD8 T cells in ankylosing spondylitis. TCRdb redid the calling of the 5' RACE reads with MiXCR, one entry per CDR3 protein. The sample carries about 280,000 distinct CDR3 sequences, 20% recorded once. Sequenced: blood, either unsorted or a sorted T cell fraction (not recorded which). These receptors were obtained from a male donor with ankylosing spondylitis or in good health (not recorded which). CDR3s include the opening cysteine and the closing phenylalanine or tryptophan. Fields, in order: CDR3 protein, CDR3 DNA, J gene, D gene, V gene, clone size. A D gene is named only where the DNA matches it firmly. The listing skips clone size in some rows; elsewhere it reads once, few, many or a size class.

cdr3_aa: CARQGGRHYDYTF
cdr3_nt: TGCGCCCGCCAGGGGGGGCGTCACTATGACTACACCTTC
j_call: TRBJ1-2
d_call: TRBD1
v_call: TRBV5-1
clone_size: NA

cdr3_aa: CASSQTSGSETQYF
cdr3_nt: TGCGCCAGCAGCCAGACTAGCGGATCTGAGACCCAGTACTTC
j_call: TRBJ2-5
d_call: TRBD2
v_call: TRBV4-1
clone_size: NA

cdr3_aa: CASSHHLTGMNTEAFF
cdr3_nt: TGTGCCAGCAGTCACCACTTGACAGGGATGAACACTGAAGCTTTCTTT
j_call: TRBJ1-1
d_call: TRBD1
v_call: TRBV27
clone_size: few

cdr3_aa: CASSLNRGTAIYF
cdr3_nt: TGTGCCAGCAGTTTAAATAGGGGGACAGCCATATATTTT
j_call: TRBJ1-3
d_call: TRBD1
v_call: TRBV12-3/TRBV12-4
clone_size: few

cdr3_aa: CASSQDRRNQPQHF
cdr3_nt: TGTGCCAGCTCCCAAGACAGGCGCAATCAGCCCCAGCATTTT
j_call: TRBJ1-5
d_call: NA
v_call: TRBV18
clone_size: once

cdr3_aa: CSVKKGSNTGELFF
cdr3_nt: TGCAGCGTTAAAAAGGGGTCAAACACCGGGGAGCTGTTTTTT
j_call: TRBJ2-2
d_call: NA
v_call: TRBV29-1
clone_size: NA

cdr3_aa: CASSQAGINTEAFF
cdr3_nt: TGCGCCAGCAGCCAAGCGGGCATTAACACTGAAGCTTTCTTT
j_call: TRBJ1-1
d_call: NA
v_call: TRBV4-1
clone_size: many

cdr3_aa: CASRGTSGWETQYF
cdr3_nt: TGTGCCAGCAGAGGGACTAGCGGTTGGGAGACCCAGTACTTC
j_call: TRBJ2-5
d_call: TRBD2
v_call: TRBV27
clone_size: few

cdr3_aa: CASSSLGQHYNYGYTF
cdr3_nt: TGTGCCAGCAGTTCCCTTGGGCAGCATTACAACTATGGCTACACCTTC
j_call: TRBJ1-2
d_call: NA
v_call: TRBV28
clone_size: few

cdr3_aa: CASSLGVPEAFF
cdr3_nt: TGTGCCAGCTCACTCGGCGTCCCTGAAGCTTTCTTT
j_call: TRBJ1-1
d_call: NA
v_call: TRBV18
clone_size: NA

cdr3_aa: CATSTWRDSRQETQYF
cdr3_nt: TGTGCCACCAGCACCTGGCGGGACAGCCGTCAAGAGACCCAGTACTTC
j_call: TRBJ2-5
d_call: NA
v_call: TRBV15
clone_size: NA

cdr3_aa: CASSPWTGNTEAFF
cdr3_nt: TGTGCCAGCAGCCCTTGGACAGGGAACACTGAAGCTTTCTTT
j_call: TRBJ1-1
d_call: TRBD1
v_call: TRBV7-2
clone_size: NA

cdr3_aa: CASSEDYPSYNEQFF
cdr3_nt: TGCGCCAGCAGCGAGGACTACCCAAGCTACAATGAGCAGTTCTTC
j_call: TRBJ2-1
d_call: NA
v_call: TRBV5-1
clone_size: NA

cdr3_aa: CASSLETGGQPQHF
cdr3_nt: TGCGCCAGCAGCTTGGAGACAGGGGGGCAGCCCCAGCATTTT
j_call: TRBJ1-5
d_call: TRBD1
v_call: TRBV5-1
clone_size: few

cdr3_aa: CSALIIAGRQDNEQFF
cdr3_nt: TGCAGTGCTTTAATAATAGCGGGAAGGCAGGATAATGAGCAGTTCTTC
j_call: TRBJ2-1
d_call: TRBD2
v_call: TRBV20-1
clone_size: few